These T cell receptor beta chains were read from a single sample in a study of molecular identifiers for immune sequencing clone quantification. A single record per CDR3 protein comes from TCRdb applying MiXCR to the PCR reads. The repertoire consists of about 510,000 distinct CDR3 sequences, with about a quarter occurring once and the leading ten covering under 0.8%. The specimen sequenced was naive CD8+ T cells from blood, with Jurkat cell RNA spiked in. These receptors originate from a human donor in good health. Some libraries in this study had Jurkat cell RNA spiked in. Each CDR3 is given without its conserved first and last residue.

ASRNTGGRTDTQY	TRBV2	13	TRBJ2-3
ASKGGMENQPQH	TRBV27	12	TRBJ1-5
ASSLGPGKSYEQY	TRBV11-2	13	TRBJ2-7
ASSFWLNTEAF	TRBV7-2	11	TRBJ1-1
ASSGRLAEDNEQF	TRBV2	13	TRBJ2-1
ASGFGLAEVTGELF	TRBV7-9	14	TRBJ2-2
ASRFGDRAGELHREAF	TRBV6-1	16	TRBJ1-1
ASSVGQGKYEQY	TRBV11-2	12	TRBJ2-7
ASGGLAGTDTQY	TRBV6-2/TRBV6-3	12	TRBJ2-3
ASSQETTTGTYEQY	TRBV4-1	14	TRBJ2-7
ASRGGEY	TRBV28	7	TRBJ2-4
ASSLLAGGDTQY	TRBV13	12	TRBJ2-3
ARSLAKGQNTEAF	TRBV7-6	13	TRBJ1-1
ASSITGTGLDEQY	TRBV27	13	TRBJ2-7
ASRIQGGRTEAF	TRBV12-3/TRBV12-4	12	TRBJ1-1
ASSLPGLGGNIQY	TRBV28	13	TRBJ2-4
ASSSRLAETDTQY	TRBV7-2	13	TRBJ2-3
AWSVPRQNTEAF	TRBV30	12	TRBJ1-1
ASSVVRDGNTGELF	TRBV19	14	TRBJ2-2
ASSFASGRYEQY	TRBV5-3	12	TRBJ2-7
ASSSEDSPTP	TRBV7-9	10	TRBJ2-6
ASGLTTGFTEAF	TRBV12-5	12	TRBJ1-1
ASSPARGATDTQY	TRBV18	13	TRBJ2-3
ASSILAGAKNIQY	TRBV19	13	TRBJ2-4
ASSQDESFGNTIY	TRBV4-3	13	TRBJ1-3
ASSYVGGAGYEQY	TRBV6-5	13	TRBJ2-7